This T cell receptor beta chain was captured in a study of T cell responses to AZD1222 COVID-19 vaccine. Sequenced by immunoSEQ multiplex PCR; TCRdb stores in-frame clones only, minus some. The profile shows 180,000 or so clones, 91% of them singletons. Doses given second, at about 4 or about 12 weeks, were pooled. V was clipped by 0 bases and J by 7 bases, with 3 bases between them. The CDR3 totals 11 residues. Regarding the study as a whole: Two AZD1222 administrations were followed by greater Spike-specific TCR breadth and depth. A reported finding is that nearly half of spike-specific TCRs target unmutated variant regions. Every sample of the repertoires postdated the peak T cell response.

In the case of this clone: Its antigen remains unknown.

The chain links TRBV12-3 or TRBV12-4 to TRBJ1-2; D uncertain. The sequence derives from an adult who received the AZD1222 COVID-19 vaccine. The material sequenced was peripheral blood, taken 28 days after the second AZD1222 dose. The DNA of the CDR3 is TGTGCCAGCAGTTTAGCATTTGGCTACACCTTC. This encodes CASSLAFGYTF.